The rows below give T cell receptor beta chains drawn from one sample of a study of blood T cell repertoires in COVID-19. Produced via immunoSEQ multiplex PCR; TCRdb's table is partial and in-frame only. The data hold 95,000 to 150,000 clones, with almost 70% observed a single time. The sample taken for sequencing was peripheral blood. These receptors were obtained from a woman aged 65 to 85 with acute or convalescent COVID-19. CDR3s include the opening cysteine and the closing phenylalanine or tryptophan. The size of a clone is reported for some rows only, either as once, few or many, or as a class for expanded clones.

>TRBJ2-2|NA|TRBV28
CASSPLAGVGGELFF
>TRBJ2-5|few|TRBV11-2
CASSRDRGGETQYF
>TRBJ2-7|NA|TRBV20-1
CSATSTIEQYF
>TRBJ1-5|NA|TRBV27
CASSLTWGGNQPQHF
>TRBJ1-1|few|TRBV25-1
CASSLGNTEAFF
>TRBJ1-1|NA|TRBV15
CATSRTGAGTEAFF
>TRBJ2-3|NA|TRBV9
CASSEGGTPKHTQYF
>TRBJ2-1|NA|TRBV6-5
CATGTSGDEQFF
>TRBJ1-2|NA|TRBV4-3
CASSLQPGQANYGYTF
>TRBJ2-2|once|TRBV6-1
CASSTRPSFTGELFF
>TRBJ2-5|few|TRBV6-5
CASNPLGTSQETQYF
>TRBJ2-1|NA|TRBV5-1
CASSRESRRSYNEQFF
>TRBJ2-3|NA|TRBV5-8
CASSSGHLGSTDTQYF
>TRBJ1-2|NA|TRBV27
CASSFKGQGANYGYTF
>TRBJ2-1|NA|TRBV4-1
CASSQARGQSGYNEQFF
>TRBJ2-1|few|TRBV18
CASSPFAPGGSGGRSSYNEQFF
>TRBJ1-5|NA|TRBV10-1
CATPGQDNQPQHF
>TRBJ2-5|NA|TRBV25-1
CASSESGGPETQYF
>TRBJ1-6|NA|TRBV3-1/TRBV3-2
CASSQGAGGSNSPLHF
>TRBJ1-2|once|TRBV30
CAYGQGYYGYTF
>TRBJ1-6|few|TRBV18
CASSPPGQGYNSPLHF
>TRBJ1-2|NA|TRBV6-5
CASQGDYGYTF
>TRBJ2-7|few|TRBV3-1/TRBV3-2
CASSQERFLGRFSYEQYF
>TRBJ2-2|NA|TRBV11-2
CASSLGALNTGELFF
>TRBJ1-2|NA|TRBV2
CASSQDTNYGYTF
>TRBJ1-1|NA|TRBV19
CASSIRGNTEAFF
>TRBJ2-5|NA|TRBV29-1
CSVGRGQETQYF
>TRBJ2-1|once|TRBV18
CASSPQTSGSYNEQFF
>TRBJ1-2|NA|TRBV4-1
CASSQPDREVDGYTF
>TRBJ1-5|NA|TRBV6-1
CASSATGTGNSNQPQHF
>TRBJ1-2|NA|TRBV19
CASRLSDGYTF
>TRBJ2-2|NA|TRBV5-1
CASSATGGPGELFF
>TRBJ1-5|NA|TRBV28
CASLKVTGGNQPQHF
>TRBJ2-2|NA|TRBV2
CASSVASGRIGELFF
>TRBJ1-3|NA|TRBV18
CASSPQGVTGNTIYF
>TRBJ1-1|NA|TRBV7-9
CASSLGAGEAFF
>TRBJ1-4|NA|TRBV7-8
CASSLDRGGGHEKLFF
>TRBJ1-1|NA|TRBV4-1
CASSQPFSVVPEAFF
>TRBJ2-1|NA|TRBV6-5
CASSLGTSAGNEQFF
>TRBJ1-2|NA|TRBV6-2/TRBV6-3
CASSYPQGVAGYTF
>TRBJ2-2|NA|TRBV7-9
CASSPGQNTGELFF
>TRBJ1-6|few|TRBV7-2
CASSSRQGHLGLHF
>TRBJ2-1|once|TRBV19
CASSTGTGNNEQFF
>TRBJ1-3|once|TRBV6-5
CASSYTETGSGNTIYF
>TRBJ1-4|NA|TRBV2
CASGDRVGNEKLFF
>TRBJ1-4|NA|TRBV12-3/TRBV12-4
CASAGAGEEKLFF
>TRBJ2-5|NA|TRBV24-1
CATSDSQGAGETQYF
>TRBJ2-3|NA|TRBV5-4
CASSWTSGRGTDTQYF
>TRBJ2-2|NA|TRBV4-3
CASSQDTGTGRTRELFF
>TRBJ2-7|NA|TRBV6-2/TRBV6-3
CASSYDRTGQGAGEQYF
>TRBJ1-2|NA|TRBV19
CASSMETGRAGYTF
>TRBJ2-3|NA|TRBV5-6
CASSLGELGTQYF
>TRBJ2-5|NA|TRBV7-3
CASSLTGLAEETQYF
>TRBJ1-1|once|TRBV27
CASSFLGGTEAFF
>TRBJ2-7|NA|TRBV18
CASSPGTAYSEQYF
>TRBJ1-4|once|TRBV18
CASSDDRDRGEKLFF
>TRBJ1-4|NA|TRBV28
CASSPSWTGGEKLFF
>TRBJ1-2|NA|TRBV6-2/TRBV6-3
CASSDGTGGRYGYTF
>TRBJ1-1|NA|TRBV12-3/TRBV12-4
CASSFGGVSEAFF